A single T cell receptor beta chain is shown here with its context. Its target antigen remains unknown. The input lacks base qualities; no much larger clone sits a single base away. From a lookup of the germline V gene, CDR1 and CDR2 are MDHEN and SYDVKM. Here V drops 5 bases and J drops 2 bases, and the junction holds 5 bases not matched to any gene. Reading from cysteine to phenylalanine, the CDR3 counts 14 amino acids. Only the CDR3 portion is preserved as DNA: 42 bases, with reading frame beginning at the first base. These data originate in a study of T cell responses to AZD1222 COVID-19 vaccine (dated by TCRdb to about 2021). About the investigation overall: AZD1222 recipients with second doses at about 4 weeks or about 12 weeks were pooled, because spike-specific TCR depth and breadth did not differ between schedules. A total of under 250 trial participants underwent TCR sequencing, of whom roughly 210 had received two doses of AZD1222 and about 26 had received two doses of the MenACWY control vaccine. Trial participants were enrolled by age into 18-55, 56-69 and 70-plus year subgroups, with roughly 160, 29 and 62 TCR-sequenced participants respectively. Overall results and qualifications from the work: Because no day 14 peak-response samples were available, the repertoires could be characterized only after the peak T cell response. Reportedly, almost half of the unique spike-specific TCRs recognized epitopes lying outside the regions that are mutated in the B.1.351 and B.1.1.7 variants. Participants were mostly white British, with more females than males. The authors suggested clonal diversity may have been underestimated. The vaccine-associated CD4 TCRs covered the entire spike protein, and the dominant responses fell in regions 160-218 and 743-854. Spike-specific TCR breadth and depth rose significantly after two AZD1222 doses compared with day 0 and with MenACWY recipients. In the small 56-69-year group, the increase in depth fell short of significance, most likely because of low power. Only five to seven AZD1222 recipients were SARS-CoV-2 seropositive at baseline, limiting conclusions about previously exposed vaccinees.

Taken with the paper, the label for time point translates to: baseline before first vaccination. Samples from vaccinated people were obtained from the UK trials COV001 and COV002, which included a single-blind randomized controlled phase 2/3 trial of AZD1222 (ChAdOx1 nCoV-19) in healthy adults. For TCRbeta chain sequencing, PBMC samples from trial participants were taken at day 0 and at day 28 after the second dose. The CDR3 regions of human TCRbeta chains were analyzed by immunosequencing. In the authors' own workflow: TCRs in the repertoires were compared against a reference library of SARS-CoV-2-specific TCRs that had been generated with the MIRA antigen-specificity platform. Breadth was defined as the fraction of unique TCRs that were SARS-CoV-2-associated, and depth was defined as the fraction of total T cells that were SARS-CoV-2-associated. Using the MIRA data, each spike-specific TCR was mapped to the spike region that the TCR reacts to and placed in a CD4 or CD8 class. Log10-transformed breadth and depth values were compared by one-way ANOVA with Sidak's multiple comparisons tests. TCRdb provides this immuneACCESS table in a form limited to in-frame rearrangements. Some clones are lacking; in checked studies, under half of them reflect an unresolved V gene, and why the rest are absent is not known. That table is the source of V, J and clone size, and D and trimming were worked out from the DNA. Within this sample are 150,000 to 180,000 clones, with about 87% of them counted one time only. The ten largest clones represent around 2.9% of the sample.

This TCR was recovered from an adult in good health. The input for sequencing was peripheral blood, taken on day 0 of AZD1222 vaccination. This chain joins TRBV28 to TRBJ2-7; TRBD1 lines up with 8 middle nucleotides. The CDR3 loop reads CASSPQGAAYEQYF. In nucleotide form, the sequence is TGTGCCAGCAGTCCGCAGGGGGCTGCCTACGAGCAGTACTTC.